This T cell receptor beta chain was observed in a study of cytomegalovirus exposure and HLA in healthy donors. Background on the study: When 300 to 500 donors were genotyped, around 77% of them were found to fall in the Caucasian-associated ancestry cluster.

The PCR was carried out with 60 Vbeta primers and 13 Jbeta primers. Measured with immunoSEQ multiplex PCR; TCRdb has only the in-frame clones, and not every one. The sample lists around 140,000 clones, 79% seen once, with about 1.1% in the top ten. The CDR3 runs 15 residues. V lost 5 bases and J 0 bases, leaving 12 bases between the germline ends. Germline V gives CDR1 SGHTA, CDR2 FQGNSA. The sequence was collected from a male donor in good health and CMV-seronegative. V usage is TRBV7-2 and J usage is TRBJ2-3, with no clear D. Source material: PBMCs. CDR3 in amino acids: CASSPRFGSTDTQYF. The CDR3 region has the DNA TGTGCCAGCAGCCCTAGGTTTGGTAGCACAGATACGCAGTATTTT.